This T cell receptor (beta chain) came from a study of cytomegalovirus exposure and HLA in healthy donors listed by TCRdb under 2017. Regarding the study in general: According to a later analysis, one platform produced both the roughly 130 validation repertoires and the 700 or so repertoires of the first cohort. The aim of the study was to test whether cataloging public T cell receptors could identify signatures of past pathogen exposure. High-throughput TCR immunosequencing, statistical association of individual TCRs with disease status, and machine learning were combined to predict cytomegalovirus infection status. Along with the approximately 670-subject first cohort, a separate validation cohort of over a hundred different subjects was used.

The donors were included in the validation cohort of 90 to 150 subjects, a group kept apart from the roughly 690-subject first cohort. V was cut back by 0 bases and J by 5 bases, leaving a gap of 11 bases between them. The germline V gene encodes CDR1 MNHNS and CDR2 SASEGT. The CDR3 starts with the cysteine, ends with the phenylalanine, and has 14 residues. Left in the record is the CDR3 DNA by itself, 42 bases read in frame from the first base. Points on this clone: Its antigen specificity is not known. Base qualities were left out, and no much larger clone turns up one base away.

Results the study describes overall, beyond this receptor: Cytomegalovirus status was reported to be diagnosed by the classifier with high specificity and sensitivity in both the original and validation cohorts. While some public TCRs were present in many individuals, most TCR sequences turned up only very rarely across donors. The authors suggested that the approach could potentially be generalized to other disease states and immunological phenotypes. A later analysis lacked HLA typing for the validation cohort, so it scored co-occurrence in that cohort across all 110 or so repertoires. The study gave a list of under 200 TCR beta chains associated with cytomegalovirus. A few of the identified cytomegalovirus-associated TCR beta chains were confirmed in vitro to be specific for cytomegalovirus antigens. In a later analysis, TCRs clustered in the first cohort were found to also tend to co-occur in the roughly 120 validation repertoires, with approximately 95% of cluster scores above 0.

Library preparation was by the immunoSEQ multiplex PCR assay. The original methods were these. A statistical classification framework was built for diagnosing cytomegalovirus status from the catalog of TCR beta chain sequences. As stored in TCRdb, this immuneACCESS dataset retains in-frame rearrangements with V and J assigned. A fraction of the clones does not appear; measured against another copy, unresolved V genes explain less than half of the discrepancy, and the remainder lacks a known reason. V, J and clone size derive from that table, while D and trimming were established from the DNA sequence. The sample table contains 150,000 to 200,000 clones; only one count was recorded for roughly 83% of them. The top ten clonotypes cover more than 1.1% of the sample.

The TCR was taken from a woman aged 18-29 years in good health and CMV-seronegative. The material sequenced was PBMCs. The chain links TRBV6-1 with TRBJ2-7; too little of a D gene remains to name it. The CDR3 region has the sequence CASSEALFRDEQYF. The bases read TGTGCCAGCAGTGAAGCGCTTTTCCGGGACGAGCAGTACTTC.